One and the same sample provided the 9 T cell receptor beta chains below, sequenced in a study of blood T cell repertoires in COVID-19. Generated by immunoSEQ multiplex PCR, the TCRdb table keeps only in-frame clones and is missing some. The table lists 100,000 to 120,000 clones, 81% of them singletons. Sequenced sample: peripheral blood. These receptors originate from a woman aged 70 to 79 with acute or convalescent COVID-19.

DNA for the CDR3: TGCGCCAGCAGCCAAGAGTCGGGACTAGCGGGAGCTGGTAATGAGCAGTTCTTC. Protein product: CASSQESGLAGAGNEQFF. The chain recombines TRBV4-3 with TRBJ2-1, with 14 bases lining up with TRBD2. From germline, CDR1 is LGHNA and CDR2 YSLEER. The CDR3 covers 18 residues. J gave up 7 bases and V 0 bases, and 8 bases lay outside the gene matches.

This clone appeared a few times. V is TRBV7-2 and J is TRBJ2-7; 8 bases line up with TRBD1. CDR1 SGHTA and CDR2 FQGNSA come from the germline V gene. There are 16 residues in the CDR3. The trim removed 1 base at V and 6 bases at J, leaving 11 bases unmatched. The CDR3 coding sequence is TGTGCCAGCAGCTTAGTGGGACAGGTATCGAGTCCCGAGCAGTACTTC. This codes for CASSLVGQVSSPEQYF.

The chain joins TRBV24-1 to TRBJ2-5, with D perhaps matching TRBD1 (5 bases). The CDR3 is made up of 15 amino acids. Germline V gene sequence: CDR1 KGHDR, CDR2 SFDVKD. V lost 4 bases and J lost 5, with 16 bases in between. In nucleotides, the CDR3 is TGTGCCACCAGTGACGCCACCACCCCAGGGGAGACCCAGTACTTC. Protein product: CATSDATTPGETQYF.

The chain employs TRBV2 and TRBJ2-5; 8 bases agree with TRBD1. Trimming cost V 6 bases and J 5 bases; bases outside gene matches: 5. This CDR3 has 13 residues. CDR1 and CDR2 (germline): SNHLY, FYNNEI. The CDR3 loop reads CASRSGGAETQYF. The CDR3 DNA follows: TGTGCCAGCAGATCAGGGGGCGCGGAGACCCAGTACTTC.

This clone was detected a few times. The chain is built from TRBV2 and TRBJ2-5, with 10 positions matching TRBD1. CDR3 length equals 15 residues. The V segment lost 3 bases and the J segment 4 bases; nucleotides outside the gene matches: 5. Germline V lookup: CDR1 SNHLY, CDR2 FYNNEI. As DNA, the CDR3 is TGTGCCAGCAGTGAGACGACAGGGGGCACAGAGACCCAGTACTTC. Translated: CASSETTGGTETQYF. Filled out from reference TRBV2 and TRBJ2-5, the complete variable domain reads EPEVTQTPSHQVTQMGQEVILRCVPISNHLYFYWYRQILGQKVEFLVSFYNNEISEKSEIFDDQFSVERPDGSNFTLKIRSTKLEDSAMYFCASSETTGGTETQYFGPGTRLLVL.

The rearrangement links TRBV6-2 or TRBV6-3 to TRBJ1-5; D gene unclear. The CDR3 covers 14 residues. Between the trimmed V and J ends, which lost 1 base and 7 bases, there was a span of 11 bases. CDR1 and CDR2 (germline): MNHEY, SVGEGT. The CDR3 DNA reads as TGTGCCAGCAGTTACTACGCAGGTGGCCAGCCCCAGCATTTT. It codes for CASSYYAGGQPQHF.

This chain uses TRBV6-5 with TRBJ1-2; D possibly corresponds to TRBD1 (6 bases). This CDR3 is built from 13 residues. Per germline, CDR1 MNHEY and CDR2 SVGAGI. The V and J ends lost 6 bases and 4 bases respectively, with 12 bases between them. The CDR3 region has the DNA TGTGCCAGCAGAGGACAGCAGATCTATGGCTACACCTTC. It codes for CASRGQQIYGYTF.

V and J are TRBV9 and TRBJ2-5; TRBD1 might be the D (5 bases). Germline CDR1 and CDR2: SGDLS and YYNGEE. The CDR3 covers 13 residues. V lost 1 base to trimming and J lost 2 bases, with 6 bases between them. As DNA, the CDR3 is TGTGCCAGCAGCGTACGACAGCAAGAGACCCAGTACTTC. Translated: CASSVRQQETQYF.

This clone was found once. This rearrangement joins TRBV7-9 to TRBJ2-5; 8 nucleotides align to TRBD1. The CDR3 loop spans 15 amino acids. J gave up 2 bases and V 0 bases, and 2 bases lay outside the gene matches. Germline assignment: CDR1 SEHNR and CDR2 FQNEAQ (reference sequence). In DNA form, the CDR3 reads TGTGCCAGCAGCTTAGCGACAGGGGTGCAAGAGACCCAGTACTTC. Residues: CASSLATGVQETQYF.